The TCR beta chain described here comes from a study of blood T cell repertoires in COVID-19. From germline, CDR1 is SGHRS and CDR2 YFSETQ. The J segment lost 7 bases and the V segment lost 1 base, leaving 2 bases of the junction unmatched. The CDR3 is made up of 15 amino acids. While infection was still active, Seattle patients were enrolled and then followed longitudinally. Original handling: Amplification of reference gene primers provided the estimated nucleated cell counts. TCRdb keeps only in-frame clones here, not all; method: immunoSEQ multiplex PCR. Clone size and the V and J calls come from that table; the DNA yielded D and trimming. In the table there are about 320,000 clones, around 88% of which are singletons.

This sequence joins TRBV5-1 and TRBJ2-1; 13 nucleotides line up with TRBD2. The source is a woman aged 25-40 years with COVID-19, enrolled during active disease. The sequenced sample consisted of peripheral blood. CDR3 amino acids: CASSLTSGGANEQFF. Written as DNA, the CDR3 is TGCGCCAGCAGCTTGACTAGCGGGGGGGCAAATGAGCAGTTCTTC.